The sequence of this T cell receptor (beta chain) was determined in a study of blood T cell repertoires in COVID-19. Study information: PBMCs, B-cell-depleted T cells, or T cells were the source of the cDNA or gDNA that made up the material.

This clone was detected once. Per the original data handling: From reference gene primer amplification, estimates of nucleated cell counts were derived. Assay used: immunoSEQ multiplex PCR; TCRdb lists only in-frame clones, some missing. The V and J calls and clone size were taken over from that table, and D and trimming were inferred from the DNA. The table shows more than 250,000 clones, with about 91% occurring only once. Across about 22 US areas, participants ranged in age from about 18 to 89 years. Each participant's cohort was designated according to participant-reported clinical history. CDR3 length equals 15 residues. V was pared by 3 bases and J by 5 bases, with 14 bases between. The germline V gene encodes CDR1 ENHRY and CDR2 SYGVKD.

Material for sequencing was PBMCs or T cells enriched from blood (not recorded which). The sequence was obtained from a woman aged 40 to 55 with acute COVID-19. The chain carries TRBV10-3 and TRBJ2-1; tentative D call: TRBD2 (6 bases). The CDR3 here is CAISDPGVPNNEQFF. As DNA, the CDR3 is TGTGCCATCAGTGATCCGGGAGTCCCAAACAATGAGCAGTTCTTC.